This TCR beta chain was recorded in a study of cytomegalovirus exposure and HLA in healthy donors. Broader study findings: What was likely a sequencing artifact was a cluster of highly shared sequence variants.

Use of 60 Vbeta and 13 Jbeta primers characterized the PCR. Assay used: immunoSEQ multiplex PCR; TCRdb lists only in-frame clones, some missing. The table shows some 130,000 clones, with approximately 78% occurring only once. CDR3 length: 14 residues. Trimming removed 4 bases at V and 1 base at J, with 11 bases between. The germline V gene has CDR1 MNHEY and CDR2 SVGAGI. Comment on this clone: No antigen is known for it.

The sequence derives from a female donor in good health and CMV-seronegative. The chain couples TRBV6-5 to TRBJ2-7; the D gene is possibly TRBD2 (7 bases). The sequenced sample consisted of PBMCs. CDR3 loop: CASSSRGGSYEQYF. In DNA form, the CDR3 reads TGTGCCAGCAGTTCCAGGGGAGGGTCCTACGAGCAGTACTTC.